These T cell receptor beta chains were read from a single sample in a study of blood T cell repertoires in COVID-19. The table came from immunoSEQ multiplex PCR; TCRdb's copy has only in-frame clones and leaves some out. The sample contains fewer than 200,000 clones, about 80% of which appear only once. Sequencing was done on a sample of peripheral blood. All receptors come from a man in his sixties with acute or convalescent COVID-19. Each CDR3 is given with its conserved first and last residue. The D gene is left open where the match is weak. Size tells how often a clone was seen (once, few, many) or the class of an expanded clone, and some rows leave it out.

abundance	d_gene	v_gene	len	j_gene	CDR3nt	CDR3aa
.	TRBD1	TRBV6-4	16	TRBJ2-1	TGTGCCAGCAGTGAAGGGGGACAGGGGGGCTACAATGAGCAGTTCTTC	CASSEGGQGGYNEQFF
.	.	TRBV28	15	TRBJ1-2	TGTGCCAGCAGTTTCCCGACAGGAACCAATTATGGCTACACCTTC	CASSFPTGTNYGYTF
.	TRBD1	TRBV2	14	TRBJ1-4	TGTGCCAGCAGGACAGGGTCAACTAATGAAAAACTGTTTTTT	CASRTGSTNEKLFF
once	TRBD2	TRBV9	17	TRBJ2-5	TGTGCCAGCAGCCTAGGGACTAGCGGGGGACCACAAGAGACCCAGTACTTC	CASSLGTSGGPQETQYF
.	.	TRBV29-1	13	TRBJ2-5	TGCAGCGTTTCTGGGGCGCAACAAGAGACCCAGTACTTC	CSVSGAQQETQYF
.	TRBD2	TRBV10-3	17	TRBJ2-3	TGTGCCATCAGTGAGTCTGGGGCTAGCGGGATCACAGATACGCAGTATTTT	CAISESGASGITDTQYF
once	TRBD2	TRBV9	16	TRBJ2-1	TGTGCCAGCAGCGTAGGGATTAGCGGGGGCTACAATGAGCAGTTCTTC	CASSVGISGGYNEQFF
.	.	TRBV12-3/TRBV12-4	12	TRBJ2-5	TGTGCCAGCAGTACTAGCACGCAGACCCAGTACTTC	CASSTSTQTQYF
.	TRBD1	TRBV19	15	TRBJ1-5	TGTGCCAGTAGTTCGCGGACAGGGGATTTTCAGCCCCAGCATTTT	CASSSRTGDFQPQHF
.	.	TRBV24-1	15	TRBJ1-5	TGTGCCACCAGTGATCCTCGAGCTAGCAATCAGCCCCAGCATTTT	CATSDPRASNQPQHF
.	TRBD2	TRBV29-1	15	TRBJ2-7	TGCAGCGTTGTTGGGACGCCCAAGCGGGAGTACGAGCAGTACTTC	CSVVGTPKREYEQYF
few	.	TRBV5-1	14	TRBJ1-1	TGCGCCAGCAGCTTCCAGGGTCGGGACACTGAAGCTTTCTTT	CASSFQGRDTEAFF
.	.	TRBV11-2	12	TRBJ1-1	TGTGCCAGCAGAAACGGAGGGACTGAAGCTTTCTTT	CASRNGGTEAFF
.	TRBD2	TRBV30	13	TRBJ2-3	TGTGCCTGGACCGGGACTAGTCTAGATACGCAGTATTTT	CAWTGTSLDTQYF
.	.	TRBV4-3	14	TRBJ2-7	TGCGCCAGCAGCCAAGTCACAGGTTCCTACGAGCAGTACTTC	CASSQVTGSYEQYF
.	.	TRBV6-5	13	TRBJ1-1	TGTGCCAGCAGGACAGGTTGGGGGACTGAAGCTTTCTTT	CASRTGWGTEAFF
.	TRBD1	TRBV6-5	13	TRBJ2-1	TGTGCCAGCAAGGGGGCGACGACCAATGAGCAGTTCTTC	CASKGATTNEQFF
.	TRBD2	TRBV12-5	16	TRBJ2-2	TGTGCTAGTGGTTTGGGCCGGGGGGAGTACACCGGGGAGCTGTTTTTT	CASGLGRGEYTGELFF
.	.	TRBV9	16	TRBJ1-3	TGTGCCAGCAGCCCAGGGCGGGAGTGGGTGCGAAACACCATATATTTT	CASSPGREWVRNTIYF
.	.	TRBV7-2	14	TRBJ1-2	TGTGCCAGCAGCCCTGTGGCAGGGCCCTATGGCTACACCTTC	CASSPVAGPYGYTF
.	.	TRBV5-1	14	TRBJ2-3	TGCGCCAGCAGCTTGCTAAACAGAAAAGATACGCAGTATTTT	CASSLLNRKDTQYF
many	.	TRBV27	14	TRBJ2-1	TGTGCCAGCAGTTGGACAGATTCTAACAATGAGCAGTTCTTC	CASSWTDSNNEQFF
.	.	TRBV19	13	TRBJ1-5	TGTGCCAGTAGTGCGACAGGCAATCAGCCCCAGCATTTT	CASSATGNQPQHF
once	.	TRBV7-8	18	TRBJ2-2	TGTGCCAGCAGCTCCGCGGGGGCCGGGCCCAGCAGGACCGGGGAGCTGTTTTTT	CASSSAGAGPSRTGELFF
.	TRBD1	TRBV7-2	15	TRBJ1-4	TGTGCCAGCAGTCGAGGGGGCGCCTCTGCTGAAAAACTGTTTTTT	CASSRGGASAEKLFF
.	.	TRBV5-1	16	TRBJ2-2	TGCGCCAGCAGCTTGGCGTTTGGCAGTATCACCGGGGAGCTGTTTTTT	CASSLAFGSITGELFF
.	TRBD1	TRBV7-3	16	TRBJ2-1	TGTGCCAGCAGCTTAGGGACAGGGGTCTCCTACAATGAGCAGTTCTTC	CASSLGTGVSYNEQFF
.	.	TRBV6-2/TRBV6-3	14	TRBJ1-1	TGTGCCAGCAGTGCGGACAGCATGAACACTGAAGCTTTCTTT	CASSADSMNTEAFF
.	.	TRBV30	11	TRBJ1-1	TGTGCCTGGAGTACAGGGACTGAAGCTTTCTTT	CAWSTGTEAFF
.	TRBD1	TRBV11-2	16	TRBJ1-3	TGTGCCAGCAGCTTTTTCAGGGGGCAATATGGAAACACCATATATTTT	CASSFFRGQYGNTIYF
.	.	TRBV19	18	TRBJ1-5	TGTGCCAGTAGTATGAGGGGTGGACGGGAGTTATCATCAGCGGCCCAGCATTTT	CASSMRGGRELSSAAQHF
.	.	TRBV9	14	TRBJ2-5	TGTGCCAGCAGCGTAGGTAGGACTCAAGAGACCCAGTACTTC	CASSVGRTQETQYF
.	.	TRBV7-9	13	TRBJ2-5	TGTGCCAGCAGCTCCCTAGGGGGAGAGACCCAGTACTTC	CASSSLGGETQYF
.	TRBD2	TRBV3-1/TRBV3-2	16	TRBJ2-3	TGTGCCAGCAGCCGAGGACTAGCGGAAAGCACAGATACGCAGTATTTT	CASSRGLAESTDTQYF
.	.	TRBV15	14	TRBJ1-6	TGTGCCACCAGCAGGACAGTCACCAATTCACCCCTCCACTTT	CATSRTVTNSPLHF
.	.	TRBV5-1	13	TRBJ1-1	TGCGCCAGCAGCCCCGGGGGGAACACTGAAGCTTTCTTT	CASSPGGNTEAFF
.	.	TRBV3-1/TRBV3-2	13	TRBJ1-3	TGTGCCAGCAGCCAAGGGGAGCGAAACACCATATATTTT	CASSQGERNTIYF
.	.	TRBV4-2	15	TRBJ2-4	TGTGCCAGCAGCCAAGATGAGCTAGCCAAAAACATTCAGTACTTC	CASSQDELAKNIQYF
.	.	TRBV19	12	TRBJ1-5	TGTGCCAGTAGTCCAACTCTACAGCCCCAGCATTTT	CASSPTLQPQHF
.	TRBD2	TRBV6-5	15	TRBJ2-3	TGTGCCAGCAGGGCTAGCGGGTATAGCACAGATACGCAGTATTTT	CASRASGYSTDTQYF
.	.	TRBV5-6	17	TRBJ1-6	TGTGCCAGCAGCTTGGGTCCCCGCGGCTCCTATAATTCACCCCTCCACTTT	CASSLGPRGSYNSPLHF
.	.	TRBV18	15	TRBJ1-2	TGTGCCAGCTCACCCGCTAGACAGGTCGGGTATGGCTACACCTTC	CASSPARQVGYGYTF
.	TRBD1	TRBV7-6	14	TRBJ1-2	TGTGCCAGCAGCTTAGATCCAGGGGGCTATGGCTACACCTTC	CASSLDPGGYGYTF
.	.	TRBV6-7	15	TRBJ2-4	TGTGCCACCACCGTTAGGGGACTAGCCAAAAACATTCAGTACTTC	CATTVRGLAKNIQYF
few	.	TRBV3-1/TRBV3-2	13	TRBJ1-1	TGTGCCAGCAGCCATGGGGCGAACACTGAAGCTTTCTTT	CASSHGANTEAFF
many	TRBD2	TRBV3-1/TRBV3-2	11	TRBJ2-7	TGTGCCAGCAGCCAACGGACTAGGAGGTTTTTC	CASSQRTRRFF
.	TRBD1	TRBV25-1	14	TRBJ1-2	TGTGCCAGCAGTGTGGAGGGGGCGCTTTGGGGCTACACCTTC	CASSVEGALWGYTF
.	TRBD2	TRBV28	16	TRBJ2-1	TGTGCCAGCAGTCGACTAGCGGGAGGGAATTACAATGAGCAGTTCTTC	CASSRLAGGNYNEQFF
.	TRBD1	TRBV6-1	21	TRBJ2-1	TGTGCCAGCAGTGAAGATTTGTTGGGATCATATCAAGGGGGCCCCTACAATGAGCAGTTCTTC	CASSEDLLGSYQGGPYNEQFF
.	TRBD2	TRBV9	17	TRBJ2-7	TGTGCCAGCAGCGTAGGGTTGACTAGCGGGGGGAGAAACGAGCAGTACTTC	CASSVGLTSGGRNEQYF
.	.	TRBV28	13	TRBJ2-7	TGTGCCAGCAGTTTACTCACAGGGAGCGAGCAGTACTTC	CASSLLTGSEQYF
.	TRBD2	TRBV4-3	16	TRBJ2-1	TGCGCCAGCAGCCAAGTGGGACTAGCGGCCCGGAGTGAGCAGTTCTTC	CASSQVGLAARSEQFF
few	.	TRBV5-4	14	TRBJ2-7	TGTGCCAGCAGCTTAGGACCCAGGGTCTACGAGCAGTACTTC	CASSLGPRVYEQYF
few	.	TRBV24-1	12	TRBJ2-3	TGTGCCACGGGACTCGCCACAGGTACGCAGTATTTT	CATGLATGTQYF